Listed here are 14 T cell receptor beta chains from one sample, sequenced in a study of cytomegalovirus exposure and HLA in healthy donors. The PCR contained 60 Vbeta and 13 Jbeta primers. The repertoire was sequenced with immunoSEQ multiplex PCR; TCRdb's copy has only in-frame clones and lacks some. Seen here are approximately 74,000 clones, around 75% observed once, and the top ten hold roughly 8%. The sample consisted of PBMCs. The source of these receptors is a man in his 60s in good health and CMV-seropositive.

Note on this clone: Other DNA sequences in this sample translate to the same CDR3. This sequence joins TRBV19 and TRBJ2-2; 9 bases agree with TRBD2. The CDR3 has 16 residues. Trimming at V came to 4 bases and at J to 9 bases, leaving 12 bases not matched to a gene. Germline V gives CDR1 LNHDA, CDR2 SQIVND (reference sequence). The CDR3 reads CASSTFAAGGPRELFF. CDR3 bases: TGTGCCAGTAGTACCTTTGCGGCGGGAGGGCCCAGGGAGCTGTTTTTT.

This chain uses TRBV7-8 with TRBJ2-5; possibly TRBD1 for D (5 bases). The CDR3 extends over 16 amino acids. The germline V and J ends were trimmed by 5 bases and 1 base, with 17 bases remaining between them. Per germline, CDR1 SGHVS and CDR2 FQNEAQ. The CDR3 spells CASSPPARVGQETQYF. The CDR3, as DNA: TGTGCCAGCAGCCCCCCGGCCAGGGTGGGCCAAGAGACCCAGTACTTC.

The chain is built from TRBV5-4 and TRBJ1-1, with 10 bases aligning to TRBD1. Germline CDR1 reads SGHNT; CDR2 reads YYREEE (reference sequence). The CDR3 totals 13 residues. After removal of 5 bases from V and 4 bases from J, the junction contained 2 bases not matched to a gene. CDR3 bases: TGTGCCAGCAGGTGGACAGGGGGCACTGAAGCTTTCTTT. Translation: CASRWTGGTEAFF.

The chain employs TRBV19 and TRBJ2-1; 11 nucleotides match TRBD2. V was pared by 5 bases and J by 6 bases, with 12 bases of the junction left unmatched. The CDR3 runs 17 residues. Germline-derived CDR1 and CDR2 are LNHDA and SQIVND (reference sequence). CDR3 in amino acids: CASSPRLAGGPGNEQFF. For the CDR3, the DNA is TGTGCCAGTAGTCCTCGTTTAGCGGGGGGGCCGGGCAATGAGCAGTTCTTC.

The chain recombines TRBV7-9 with TRBJ2-1, with 8 bases lining up with TRBD1. The germline gives CDR1 SEHNR, CDR2 FQNEAQ (reference sequence). The CDR3 is made up of 11 amino acids. V dropped 7 bases and J dropped 15; count of bases not matched to a gene: 8. The CDR3 DNA sequence: TGTGCCAGCACCGGGACAGGAGTCCTGTTCTTC. This gives the protein CASTGTGVLFF.

V is TRBV27 and J is TRBJ2-3; 8 nucleotides align to TRBD2. CDR1 is MNHEY and CDR2 is SMNVEV in the germline V gene (reference sequence). The CDR3 covers 12 residues. V was pared by 3 bases and J by 9 bases, with 2 bases of the junction left unmatched. The CDR3 sequence is CASSFPGGTQYF. CDR3 DNA sequence: TGTGCCAGCAGTTTCCCGGGAGGGACGCAGTATTTT.

CDR3 sequence: CASSASSRQGIFSGNTIYF. CDR3 DNA sequence: TGTGCCAGCAGTGCGTCCTCCCGACAGGGCATCTTCTCTGGAAACACCATATATTTT. This chain uses TRBV6-1 with TRBJ1-3; 7 bases map to TRBD1. After removal of 4 bases from V and 0 bases from J, the junction contained 15 bases not matched to a gene. From germline, CDR1 is MNHNS and CDR2 SASEGT. CDR3 size: 19 residues.

The chain couples TRBV4-1 to TRBJ2-1; the D gene is possibly TRBD2 (5 bases). Germline V gives CDR1 MGHRA, CDR2 YSYEKL. Trimming took off 1 base at V and 4 bases at J, with 5 bases between the two ends. The CDR3 extends over 13 amino acids. The chain's CDR3 is CASSQAGYNEQFF. The CDR3 DNA follows: TGCGCCAGCAGCCAAGCGGGATACAATGAGCAGTTCTTC.

This chain joins TRBV6-5 and TRBJ1-1; D is unresolved. This CDR3 has 14 residues. Trimming removed 4 bases from V and 1 base from J, with 10 bases in between. Per the germline V gene, CDR1 is MNHEY and CDR2 is SVGAGI. For the CDR3, the DNA is TGTGCCAGCAGTTCCAACAGAGCGAACACTGAAGCTTTCTTT. This codes for CASSSNRANTEAFF.

The chain recombines TRBV9 with TRBJ2-1; tentatively, D is TRBD2 (5 bases). The V gene's germline CDR1 is SGDLS and CDR2 YYNGEE. V was cut by 3 bases and J by 0 bases, with 10 bases left in between. The CDR3 runs 15 residues. CDR3 nucleotides: TGTGCCAGCAGCGCCGGGATTAGCTCCTACAATGAGCAGTTCTTC. Protein: CASSAGISSYNEQFF.

J is TRBJ2-5 and V is TRBV5-6; 14 nucleotides line up with TRBD2. Germline CDR1 is SGHDT and CDR2 is YYEEEE. This CDR3 comprises 15 residues. J gave up 6 bases and V 0 bases, and 1 base lay outside the gene matches. As DNA, the CDR3 is TGTGCCAGCAGCTTGGGACTAGCGGGGGGGCAGACCCAGTACTTC. It yields the protein CASSLGLAGGQTQYF.

This chain uses TRBV10-3 with TRBJ2-2; TRBD1 might be the D (6 bases). V gave up 7 bases and J gave up 3 bases, with 12 bases separating them. The germline CDR1 and CDR2 sequences are ENHRY and SYGVKD. The CDR3 is 14 amino acids. The CDR3 loop is CAITNRADTGELFF. The CDR3 coding sequence is TGTGCCATCACCAACAGGGCGGACACCGGGGAGCTGTTTTTT.

CDR3 DNA: TGTGCCAGCAGCTTAAGGGGGCTAGCGGGTCCCGGCGGAGATACGCAGTATTTT. Protein sequence: CASSLRGLAGPGGDTQYF. The rearrangement joins TRBV11-3 to TRBJ2-3, with D possibly TRBD2 on 8 matching bases. CDR1 is SGHNT and CDR2 is YENEEA in the germline V gene. The CDR3 contains 18 residues. V was cut by 2 bases and J by 5 bases, with 23 bases left in between.

V is TRBV9 and J is TRBJ2-3; 7 bases line up with TRBD2. V shed 2 bases, J shed 3 bases, and the junction held 9 bases outside the gene matches. This CDR3 is 16 amino acids long. Germline values: CDR1 SGDLS, CDR2 YYNGEE. The DNA of the CDR3 is TGTGCCAGCAGCGTTGGGAGGGGTAGCGGGACAGATACGCAGTATTTT. Amino acids: CASSVGRGSGTDTQYF.